This TCR beta chain was sequenced during a study of cytotoxic CD8 clonotypes in ibrutinib-treated CLL. This clone was seen a handful of times. The CDR3 covers 13 residues. V gave up 5 bases and J gave up 4 bases, with 9 bases separating them. Germline V CDR1 and CDR2: MDHEN, SYDVKM. Libraries were prepared by immunoSEQ multiplex PCR; TCRdb keeps only in-frame clonotypes and omits some of them. The sample lists almost 250,000 clones, 70% occurring once. The rearrangement links TRBV28 to TRBJ2-1, with unresolved D. The sample in question was PBMCs, obtained after 24 months of ibrutinib treatment. The clonotype comes from a human donor with chronic lymphocytic leukemia. CDR3 protein: CASSPPAYNEQFF. The CDR3 bases are TGTGCCAGCAGTCCCCCTGCGTACAATGAGCAGTTCTTC.